The 32 T cell receptor beta chains below were found in one sample sequenced in a study of cytomegalovirus exposure and HLA in healthy donors. The PCR used 60 Vbeta and 13 Jbeta primers. Generated by immunoSEQ multiplex PCR, the TCRdb table keeps only in-frame clones and is missing some. The profile shows under 200,000 clones, around 80% of them singletons. The sample taken for sequencing was PBMCs. These receptors were obtained from a female donor in good health and CMV-seronegative.

The chain joins TRBV5-1 to TRBJ1-6; D may be TRBD1 (5 bases). The V end lost 4 bases, the J end lost 12 bases, and 17 bases lay between the germline ends. The CDR3 sequence is 14 residues long. Germline V gives CDR1 SGHRS, CDR2 YFSETQ. CDR3 nucleotides: TGCGCCAGCAGCGAGGGGCATCGGGAGCAACCCCTCCACTTT. It specifies CASSEGHREQPLHF.

The chain has TRBV28 and TRBJ2-3, with D possibly being TRBD2 (5 bases). Trimming cost V 3 bases and J 2 bases, with 15 bases left between them. The CDR3 sequence is 16 residues long. CDR1 and CDR2 from the germline V gene are MDHEN and SYDVKM. Here the CDR3 reads CASSFWSSTNTDTQYF. DNA of the CDR3: TGTGCCAGCAGTTTTTGGTCTTCGACTAACACAGATACGCAGTATTTT.

V and J are TRBV28 and TRBJ2-2; TRBD2 aligns across 8 bases. This CDR3 region has 16 residues. CDR1 is MDHEN, CDR2 SYDVKM, per germline. V was pared by 5 bases and J by 7 bases, with 12 bases of the junction left unmatched. The CDR3 DNA follows: TGTGCCAGCAGTCCCATTAGCGGGGCGCTGGGCGGGGAGCTGTTTTTT. It translates to CASSPISGALGGELFF.

This clone occurred a few times. The chain carries TRBV6-5 and TRBJ2-7; TRBD1 is a possible D gene (5 bases). Per germline, CDR1 MNHEY and CDR2 SVGAGI. The CDR3 totals 14 residues. V dropped 7 bases and J dropped 0 bases, with 13 bases sitting between them. CDR3 in DNA: TGTGCCAGCACCCGTGAAAGGGGCTCCTACGAGCAGTACTTC. This translates into CASTRERGSYEQYF.

The chain employs TRBV18 and TRBJ1-1, with 10 bases lining up with TRBD1. The ends lost 4 bases at V and 7 bases at J; junction bases unmatched: 0. Germline lookup yields CDR1 KGHSH and CDR2 LQKENI. The CDR3 runs 12 residues. CDR3 loop: CASSRDRGEAFF. The CDR3 DNA follows: TGTGCCAGCTCACGGGACAGGGGTGAAGCTTTCTTT.

This chain uses TRBV9 with TRBJ1-2; 8 nucleotides match TRBD1. The CDR3 covers 15 residues. J gave up 2 bases and V 0 bases, and 3 bases lay outside the gene matches. CDR1 SGDLS and CDR2 YYNGEE come from the germline V gene. The CDR3 protein is CASSVDGTGNYGYTF. The CDR3 nucleotides are TGTGCCAGCAGCGTAGATGGGACAGGCAACTATGGCTACACCTTC.

The V gene is TRBV4-1, the J gene TRBJ1-2; 12 nucleotides match TRBD1. Germline CDR1 is MGHRA and CDR2 is YSYEKL. The ends lost 5 bases at V and 7 bases at J; junction bases unmatched: 8. This CDR3 has 15 residues. The CDR3 is CASSSWDRGRVGYTF. In DNA form, the CDR3 reads TGCGCCAGCAGCTCCTGGGACAGGGGGCGCGTTGGCTACACCTTC.

The chain couples TRBV30 to TRBJ1-6; D is unresolved. The CDR3 has 13 residues. V lost 0 bases and J 10 bases, leaving 10 bases between the germline ends. Germline lookup yields CDR1 GTSNPN and CDR2 SVGIG (reference sequence). This CDR3 reads CAWSVGYESPLHF. The CDR3 nucleotides are TGTGCCTGGAGTGTTGGTTATGAGTCACCCCTCCACTTT.

The chain joins TRBV2 to TRBJ2-1; 8 bases fit TRBD2. Trimming cost V 3 bases and J 1 base; bases outside gene matches: 8. Looked up from germline, CDR1 is SNHLY and CDR2 is FYNNEI. The CDR3 spans 17 residues. As DNA, the CDR3 is TGTGCCAGCAGTGAGGGGGGAAGCGGGAGTTCCTACAATGAGCAGTTCTTC. Translated: CASSEGGSGSSYNEQFF.

The chain couples TRBV4-1 to TRBJ2-4; unclear D gene. V was trimmed by 1 base and J by 6 bases, leaving 10 bases between them. CDR1 and CDR2 (germline): MGHRA, YSYEKL. CDR3 length: 14 amino acids. DNA of the CDR3: TGCGCCAGCAGCCAAGGTGCAGGCGCAAACATTCAGTACTTC. Residues: CASSQGAGANIQYF.

This clone was seen only once. The chain employs TRBV7-8 and TRBJ2-7, with 9 bases identical to TRBD2. Germline lookup yields CDR1 SGHVS and CDR2 FQNEAQ. This CDR3 comprises 16 residues. V was clipped by 5 bases and J by 0 bases; unmatched bases: 8. The CDR3 spells CASSPGLAQSSYEQYF. The CDR3 DNA reads TGTGCCAGCAGCCCGGGACTAGCTCAAAGCTCCTACGAGCAGTACTTC.

This chain joins TRBV29-1 and TRBJ2-5; 7 positions agree with TRBD1. J gave up 11 bases and V 2 bases, and 5 bases lay outside the gene matches. CDR1 is SQVTM and CDR2 is ANQGSEA in the germline V gene. This CDR3 comprises 11 residues. CDR3 DNA: TGCAGCGTTGAAAACAGGGGAGAGCAGTACTTC. It is translated as CSVENRGEQYF.

This sequence joins TRBV11-2 and TRBJ2-5; the match to TRBD2 covers 7 bases. The better agreement between TRBJ2-7 and the DNA end casts doubt on the J call. This CDR3 comprises 17 residues. Germline V gene sequence: CDR1 SGHAT, CDR2 FQNNGV. CDR3 amino acids: CASSASRLGLPTYEQYF. In nucleotides, the CDR3 is TGTGCCAGCAGCGCGTCTCGATTGGGACTACCCACCTACGAGCAGTACTTC.

The genes are TRBV5-5 and TRBJ2-5; possible D gene TRBD1, 6 bases. The CDR3 spans 15 residues. V was pared by 0 bases and J by 4 bases, with 13 bases between. Germline loops: CDR1 SGHKS, CDR2 YYEKEE (reference sequence). As DNA, the CDR3 is TGTGCCAGCAGCTTGGCGGCCAGGGGTTCAGAGACCCAGTACTTC. It codes for CASSLAARGSETQYF.

V gene TRBV6-6 combines with J gene TRBJ2-7, with TRBD1 matching 8 bases. CDR3 length: 15 amino acids. Germline trimming cut 7 bases from V and 7 bases from J; bases unmatched to any gene: 15. Per the germline V gene, CDR1 is MNHNY and CDR2 is SVGAGI (reference sequence). The DNA of the CDR3 is TGTGCCAGCACCCCGGACAGGGCCGGACGTGGGGAGCAGTACTTC. This gives the protein CASTPDRAGRGEQYF.

The V and J genes are TRBV5-1 and TRBJ2-5, with 12 bases identical to TRBD1. The DNA end is more similar to TRBJ2-7, so the J call may be wrong. The CDR3 is 14 residues long. Germline CDR1 reads SGHRS; CDR2 reads YFSETQ. As DNA, the CDR3 is TGCGCCAGCAGCAGCCGGGACAGGGGGCCCGAGCAGTACTTC. It translates to CASSSRDRGPEQYF.

The genes are TRBV7-2 and TRBJ1-4, with a weak D call TRBD1 (6 bases). V was cut by 4 bases and J by 10 bases, with 16 bases left in between. This CDR3 region has 14 residues. Germline V gene data show CDR1 as SGHTA and CDR2 as FQGNSA. The CDR3 bases are TGTGCCAGCAGCTCCGACAGGTCGTACGCAAAACTGTTTTTT. Translated, it gives CASSSDRSYAKLFF.

The chain carries TRBV18 and TRBJ2-5; the D gene is possibly TRBD2 (5 bases). V dropped 6 bases and J dropped 4 bases, with 12 bases sitting between them. The CDR3 has 13 residues. Per germline, CDR1 KGHSH and CDR2 LQKENI. The CDR3 reads CASSRGESETQYF. Written as DNA, the CDR3 is TGTGCCAGCTCCCGTGGGGAGTCAGAGACCCAGTACTTC.

This chain uses TRBV18 with TRBJ2-3; tentative D call: TRBD2 (6 bases). This CDR3 has 17 amino acids. V lost 0 bases and J lost 3, with 16 bases in between. Germline V CDR1 and CDR2: KGHSH, LQKENI. The CDR3 spells CASSPPGTPIGTDTQYF. The CDR3 nucleotides are TGTGCCAGCTCACCACCAGGGACTCCGATAGGTACAGATACGCAGTATTTT. The whole variable domain, filled in from reference TRBV18 and TRBJ2-3, reads NAGVMQNPRHLVRRRGQEARLRCSPMKGHSHVYWYRQLPEEGLKFMVYLQKENIIDESGMPKERFSAEFPKEGPSILRIQQVVRGDSAAYFCASSPPGTPIGTDTQYFGPGTRLTVL.

The chain is built from TRBV29-1 and TRBJ1-2, with D possibly matching TRBD1 (5 bases). The CDR3 is made up of 12 amino acids. In germline, CDR1 is SQVTM, CDR2 ANQGSEA. Trimming took off 7 bases at V and 4 bases at J, with 13 bases between the two ends. CDR3 loop: CSAATGFYGYTF. The CDR3 region has the DNA TGCAGCGCTGCTACAGGATTCTATGGCTACACCTTC.

The chain recombines TRBV11-1 with TRBJ2-7; 7 nucleotides align to TRBD2. The CDR3 is made up of 18 amino acids. The germline V gene encodes CDR1 SGHAT and CDR2 FQDESV (reference sequence). Unmatched junction bases numbered 18, after V lost 4 bases and J lost 3 bases. CDR3 protein: CASSSRGGAASGGYEQYF. CDR3 DNA sequence: TGTGCCAGCAGCTCAAGGGGTGGGGCGGCTAGCGGAGGCTACGAGCAGTACTTC.

The rearrangement links TRBV7-3 to TRBJ1-5, with D maybe TRBD1 (6 bases). The germline V gene has CDR1 SGHTA and CDR2 FQGTGA. The CDR3 totals 16 residues. V was clipped by 6 bases and J by 0 bases, with 15 bases between them. Written as DNA, the CDR3 is TGTGCCAGCAGACCCACCCGACAGGCTAGCAATCAGCCCCAGCATTTT. Translated, it gives CASRPTRQASNQPQHF.

This clone was seen only once. This rearrangement joins TRBV14 to TRBJ2-1; D unclear. From germline, CDR1 is SGHDN and CDR2 FVKESK. The CDR3 has 17 amino acids. V was trimmed by 1 base and J by 0 bases, leaving 13 bases between them. In nucleotides, the CDR3 is TGTGCCAGCAGCCAAGTTGGGTCCCGGAGCTCCTACAATGAGCAGTTCTTC. Translated: CASSQVGSRSSYNEQFF.

The chain has TRBV6-5 and TRBJ2-1; no reliable D call. Germline CDR1 is MNHEY and CDR2 is SVGAGI. V gave up 0 bases and J gave up 9 bases, with 9 bases separating them. The CDR3 consists of 13 residues. The CDR3 region is CASSYSLGGEQFF. Here the CDR3 DNA reads TGTGCCAGCAGTTACTCGCTAGGCGGTGAGCAGTTCTTC.

The DNA for the CDR3 is TGTGCCAGCAGTTCACCTACAGGGGGCTTCTCCAAAAACATTCAGTACTTC. Protein sequence: CASSSPTGGFSKNIQYF. The V and J genes are TRBV27 and TRBJ2-4, with 9 bases lining up with TRBD1. After removal of 4 bases from V and 2 bases from J, the junction contained 9 bases not matched to a gene. The germline gives CDR1 MNHEY, CDR2 SMNVEV (reference sequence). The CDR3 sequence is 17 residues long.

V is TRBV2 and J is TRBJ2-2; TRBD2 might be the D (5 bases). From germline, CDR1 is SNHLY and CDR2 FYNNEI. Trimming shortened V by 6 bases and J by 0 bases, and 8 bases separated the two germline ends. The CDR3 sequence is 14 residues long. The CDR3 sequence: CASRDLANTGELFF. CDR3 DNA sequence: TGTGCCAGCAGGGACTTGGCGAACACCGGGGAGCTGTTTTTT. Variable domain in full (rest from reference TRBV2 and TRBJ2-2): EPEVTQTPSHQVTQMGQEVILRCVPISNHLYFYWYRQILGQKVEFLVSFYNNEISEKSEIFDDQFSVERPDGSNFTLKIRSTKLEDSAMYFCASRDLANTGELFFGEGSRLTVL.

The chain is built from TRBV6-1 and TRBJ1-2; D is undetermined. The V gene's germline CDR1 is MNHNS and CDR2 SASEGT. This CDR3 is built from 14 residues. V lost 7 bases to trimming and J lost 4 bases, with 16 bases between them. The CDR3 DNA follows: TGTGCCAGCACCGAGGAAGGGAGGACCTATGGCTACACCTTC. Its translation: CASTEEGRTYGYTF.

This clone was detected only a few times. The chain links TRBV9 to TRBJ1-1, with a possible D match to TRBD1 (5 bases). V lost 0 bases and J 5 bases, leaving 17 bases between the germline ends. The CDR3 is 16 residues long. Germline V gene data show CDR1 as SGDLS and CDR2 as YYNGEE. CDR3: CASSVARWGGGTEAFF. In nucleotides, the CDR3 is TGTGCCAGCAGCGTAGCTCGGTGGGGCGGGGGAACTGAAGCTTTCTTT.

V gene TRBV5-1 combines with J gene TRBJ2-5, with no clear D. The CDR3 has 15 residues. V was pared by 4 bases and J by 2 bases, with 15 bases between. From germline, CDR1 is SGHRS and CDR2 YFSETQ. The CDR3 DNA is TGCGCCAGCAGCCCCTCTCCAGGTTCTCAAGAGACCCAGTACTTC. Protein product: CASSPSPGSQETQYF.

This clone was found a few times. In DNA, the CDR3 is TGTGCCAGCAGCTCCGAAAGGGCGGGGGTACCCTACAATGAGCAGTTCTTC. This encodes CASSSERAGVPYNEQFF. V and J are TRBV7-2 and TRBJ2-1; 7 bases match TRBD2. The CDR3 runs 17 residues. The trim removed 4 bases at V and 2 bases at J, leaving 11 bases unmatched. The germline gives CDR1 SGHTA, CDR2 FQGNSA. Full variable domain (outside the CDR3, taken from reference TRBV7-2 and TRBJ2-1): GAGVSQSPSNKVTEKGKDVELRCDPISGHTALYWYRQSLGQGLEFLIYFQGNSAPDKSGLPSDRFSAERTGGSVSTLTIQRTQQEDSAVYLCASSSERAGVPYNEQFFGPGTRLTVL.

The chain couples TRBV30 to TRBJ2-6; D may be TRBD1 (5 bases). The V gene lost 2 bases and the J gene lost 0 bases, with 14 bases spanning the gap. The CDR3 extends over 17 amino acids. Germline lookup yields CDR1 GTSNPN and CDR2 SVGIG (reference sequence). CDR3 in DNA: TGTGCCTGGAGTAAGGCAGGGATAACCTCTGGGGCCAACGTCCTGACTTTC. It encodes CAWSKAGITSGANVLTF.

V usage is TRBV28 and J usage is TRBJ2-7, with 10 bases identical to TRBD1. The germline V gene has CDR1 MDHEN and CDR2 SYDVKM. This CDR3 region has 16 residues. The V and J ends lost 5 bases and 4 bases, in that order; junction bases with no gene match: 11. CDR3 in DNA: TGTGCCAGCAGTAGCCCCCCCGGGACAGGGGAATACGAGCAGTACTTC. Residues: CASSSPPGTGEYEQYF. Variable domain in full (rest from reference TRBV28 and TRBJ2-7): DVKVTQSSRYLVKRTGEKVFLECVQDMDHENMFWYRQDPGLGLRLIYFSYDVKMKEKGDIPEGYSVSREKKERFSLILESASTNQTSMYLCASSSPPGTGEYEQYFGPGTRLTVT.